Below, 29 T cell receptor beta chains from the same sample are listed, as sequenced in a study of cytomegalovirus exposure and HLA in healthy donors. The PCR employed 60 Vbeta primers together with 13 Jbeta primers. Libraries were prepared by immunoSEQ multiplex PCR; TCRdb keeps only in-frame clonotypes and omits some of them. This repertoire shows more than 85,000 clones, roughly three quarters found once; its top ten account for roughly 3.5%. Sequencing used PBMCs. Receptors originate from a male donor in good health and CMV-seropositive.

The V call is TRBV5-1, the J call TRBJ2-3; D is possibly TRBD2 (6 bases). Germline values: CDR1 SGHRS, CDR2 YFSETQ. Deletions cut 2 bases from V and 4 bases from J, with 14 bases between. The CDR3 extends over 15 amino acids. The CDR3 region is CASSLSGEAADTQYF. The CDR3 DNA reads TGCGCCAGCAGCTTATCGGGGGAAGCGGCAGATACGCAGTATTTT. Using reference TRBV5-1 and TRBJ2-3 for the parts outside the CDR3, the full variable domain is KAGVTQTPRYLIKTRGQQVTLSCSPISGHRSVSWYQQTPGQGLQFLFEYFSETQRNKGNFPGRFSGRQFSNSRSEMNVSTLELGDSALYLCASSLSGEAADTQYFGPGTRLTVL.

V and J are TRBV4-3 and TRBJ2-7, with 8 nucleotides matching TRBD1. The J segment lost 0 bases and the V segment lost 4 bases, leaving 8 bases of the junction unmatched. CDR3 length equals 16 residues. Germline V CDR1 and CDR2: LGHNA, YSLEER. In nucleotides, the CDR3 is TGCGCCAGCAGCCCGGAGGGACAGGAGAGCTCCTACGAGCAGTACTTC. Translation gives CASSPEGQESSYEQYF.

The chain uses TRBV4-3 and TRBJ1-3; D is uncertain. CDR1 is LGHNA, CDR2 YSLEER, per germline. The CDR3 has 17 amino acids. Trimming shortened V by 1 base and J by 0 bases, and 13 bases separated the two germline ends. Here the CDR3 reads CASSQGESRGSGNTIYF. In nucleotides, the CDR3 is TGCGCCAGCAGCCAAGGTGAAAGTCGGGGCTCTGGAAACACCATATATTTT.

The CDR3 loop is CSVVPDYGYTF. The DNA for the CDR3 is TGCAGCGTTGTTCCGGACTATGGCTACACCTTC. This chain joins TRBV29-1 and TRBJ1-2, with D unresolved. The CDR3 sequence is 11 residues long. V gave up 4 bases and J gave up 3 bases, with 6 bases separating them. From germline, CDR1 is SQVTM and CDR2 ANQGSEA.

This clone was found a few times. The chain recombines TRBV19 with TRBJ2-3; tentatively, D is TRBD1 (5 bases). This CDR3 has 15 amino acids. Germline V gene data show CDR1 as LNHDA and CDR2 as SQIVND (reference sequence). The ends were cut back, 5 bases at V and 0 bases at J, with 12 bases in the middle. CDR3 DNA sequence: TGTGCCAGTAGTGAGACAGCCTCTAGCACAGATACGCAGTATTTT. Translating it yields CASSETASSTDTQYF.

The chain recombines TRBV19 with TRBJ1-4; 11 nucleotides line up with TRBD1. The V and J ends lost 4 bases and 0 bases, in that order; junction bases with no gene match: 1. CDR1 and CDR2 from the germline V gene are LNHDA and SQIVND (reference sequence). CDR3 length: 16 amino acids. The CDR3 sequence is CASSTGQGATNEKLFF. In nucleotides, the CDR3 is TGTGCCAGTAGTACGGGACAGGGGGCAACTAATGAAAAACTGTTTTTT.

V usage is TRBV7-9 and J usage is TRBJ1-6, with TRBD1 identical over 8 bases. V gave up 5 bases and J gave up 5 bases; unmatched junction bases: 2. The V gene's germline CDR1 is SEHNR and CDR2 FQNEAQ (reference sequence). CDR3 size: 14 residues. The CDR3 reads CASSPDRDNSPLHF. In DNA form, the CDR3 reads TGTGCCAGCAGCCCGGACAGGGATAATTCACCCCTCCACTTT.

A few counts support this clone. The chain recombines TRBV5-5 with TRBJ1-1; possibly TRBD1 for D (5 bases). With 2 bases removed from V and 4 bases from J, the gap between germline ends came to 12 bases. This CDR3 region has 14 residues. Germline loops: CDR1 SGHKS, CDR2 YYEKEE (reference sequence). CDR3 amino acids: CASSFRVGGTEAFF. In DNA, the CDR3 is TGTGCCAGCAGCTTCAGGGTAGGCGGCACTGAAGCTTTCTTT.

There are many counts of this clone. This rearrangement joins TRBV4-2 to TRBJ2-3, with a tentative D call TRBD2 (5 bases). Germline-derived CDR1 and CDR2 are LGHNA and YNFKEQ. V was cut by 0 bases and J by 7 bases, with 14 bases left in between. The CDR3 sequence is 15 residues long. The CDR3 sequence is CASSQDKLVVNTQYF. CDR3 in DNA: TGTGCCAGCAGCCAAGATAAACTAGTGGTAAATACGCAGTATTTT.

The chain uses TRBV5-1 and TRBJ2-3; tentatively, D is TRBD2 (6 bases). CDR3 length equals 15 residues. Deletions cut 0 bases from V and 5 bases from J, with 13 bases between. Germline CDR1 SGHRS, CDR2 YFSETQ. This CDR3 reads CASSLEGGAKDTQYF. Written as DNA, the CDR3 is TGCGCCAGCAGCTTGGAAGGCGGGGCCAAAGATACGCAGTATTTT.

This clone was detected a few times. The chain is built from TRBV2 and TRBJ1-1; 10 bases agree with TRBD1. The length of the CDR3 is 13 residues. Germline CDR1 SNHLY, CDR2 FYNNEI. V lost 6 bases and J lost 4; bases outside the gene matches: 2. CDR3: CASRRTGGTEAFF. In DNA, the CDR3 is TGTGCCAGCAGGCGGACAGGGGGCACTGAAGCTTTCTTT.

The genes are TRBV19 and TRBJ2-5, with D tentatively TRBD2 (5 bases). Looked up from germline, CDR1 is LNHDA and CDR2 is SQIVND (reference sequence). The V end lost 1 base, the J end lost 5 bases, and 8 bases lay between the germline ends. The CDR3 consists of 13 residues. The CDR3: CASSIGAVETQYF. The CDR3 nucleotides read TGTGCCAGTAGTATAGGAGCGGTGGAGACCCAGTACTTC.

The chain combines TRBV27 with TRBJ1-2; D uncertain. The CDR3 has 14 amino acids. Between the trimmed V and J ends, which lost 2 bases and 1 base, there was a span of 8 bases. Germline V gene data show CDR1 as MNHEY and CDR2 as SMNVEV (reference sequence). CDR3 residues: CASSLNPNNYGYTF. CDR3 nucleotides: TGTGCCAGCAGTTTAAATCCCAATAACTATGGCTACACCTTC.

J is TRBJ1-6 and V is TRBV9; no clear D. This CDR3 region has 18 residues. Germline-derived CDR1 and CDR2 are SGDLS and YYNGEE. The ends were cut back, 0 bases at V and 0 bases at J, with 13 bases in the middle. DNA of the CDR3: TGTGCCAGCAGCGTAGAGGCGGGTGTGGGCTCCTATAATTCACCCCTCCACTTT. Translated: CASSVEAGVGSYNSPLHF.

The chain uses TRBV6-6 and TRBJ2-7; maybe TRBD1 (6 bases). Per germline, CDR1 MNHNY and CDR2 SVGAGI (reference sequence). The V gene lost 4 bases and the J gene lost 3 bases, with 10 bases spanning the gap. The CDR3 runs to 13 residues. Here the CDR3 DNA reads TGTGCCAGCAGTTTACAGGGTTACTACGAGCAGTACTTC. It translates to CASSLQGYYEQYF.

J is TRBJ1-5 and V is TRBV30; D may be TRBD1 (5 bases). The germline gives CDR1 GTSNPN, CDR2 SVGIG (reference sequence). V gave up 4 bases and J gave up 6 bases, with 19 bases separating them. The CDR3 extends over 15 amino acids. CDR3 protein: CAWNAGLSGRQPQHF. The CDR3 DNA is TGTGCCTGGAACGCGGGACTTTCAGGGCGTCAGCCCCAGCATTTT.

This clone was detected only once. V gene TRBV29-1 combines with J gene TRBJ2-1; D remains ambiguous. This CDR3 has 12 residues. Trimming removed 6 bases from V and 4 bases from J, with 10 bases in between. The germline V gene has CDR1 SQVTM and CDR2 ANQGSEA. CDR3 coding DNA: TGCAGCGTCGGTCTCTCTTACAATGAGCAGTTCTTC. Protein sequence: CSVGLSYNEQFF.

The rearrangement joins TRBV4-2 to TRBJ1-6; unclear D gene. The CDR3 loop spans 15 amino acids. V was shortened by 0 bases and J by 10 bases, with 13 bases between the two germline ends. CDR1 and CDR2 (germline): LGHNA, YNFKEQ. DNA of the CDR3: TGTGCCAGCAGCCAAGATTACAGACCCGACTCACCCCTCCACTTT. This encodes CASSQDYRPDSPLHF.

The chain is built from TRBV19 and TRBJ1-2, with D possibly being TRBD1 (6 bases). CDR3 length: 15 amino acids. The V gene lost 7 bases and the J gene lost 4 bases, with 19 bases spanning the gap. The germline gives CDR1 LNHDA, CDR2 SQIVND (reference sequence). In DNA, the CDR3 is TGTGCCAGTACCCCCTCCGGGGGGCCGATCTATGGCTACACCTTC. Translating it yields CASTPSGGPIYGYTF.

The rearrangement links TRBV7-9 to TRBJ1-6, with D maybe TRBD1 (6 bases). The CDR3 extends over 16 amino acids. Looked up from germline, CDR1 is SEHNR and CDR2 is FQNEAQ (reference sequence). Trimming removed 2 bases from V and 12 bases from J, with 20 bases in between. The CDR3 is CASSLSPLTGVGPLHF. The CDR3 DNA is TGTGCCAGCAGCTTATCCCCCTTGACAGGCGTGGGACCCCTCCACTTT.

J is TRBJ2-1 and V is TRBV27; 8 positions match TRBD1. Trimming removed 0 bases from V and 12 bases from J; junction bases left unmatched: 1. The CDR3 runs to 12 residues. CDR1 and CDR2 from the germline V gene are MNHEY and SMNVEV (reference sequence). The CDR3 is CASSLSGTGQFF. The DNA for the CDR3 is TGTGCCAGCAGTTTATCGGGGACAGGGCAGTTCTTC.

V gene TRBV19 combines with J gene TRBJ2-7; 7 nucleotides agree with TRBD1. The junction had 3 bases not matched to a gene; V was cut back by 3 bases and J by 1 base. CDR1 LNHDA and CDR2 SQIVND come from the germline V gene (reference sequence). CDR3 length equals 14 residues. DNA of the CDR3: TGTGCCAGTAGTATGGACAGGCGATCCTACGAGCAGTACTTC. Protein sequence: CASSMDRRSYEQYF.

The V and J genes are TRBV4-2 and TRBJ2-2, with TRBD2 as a possible D gene (9 bases). The CDR3 sequence is 17 residues long. Trimming took off 4 bases at V and 3 bases at J, with 18 bases between the two ends. In germline, CDR1 is LGHNA, CDR2 YNFKEQ. The CDR3 DNA reads as TGTGCCAGCAGCCCAGGGGGCGGGGGGGCTGACACCGGGGAGCTGTTTTTT. Translation: CASSPGGGGADTGELFF.

This clone was recorded a few times. The chain links TRBV29-1 to TRBJ1-2, with D possibly being TRBD1 (6 bases). Per the germline V gene, CDR1 is SQVTM and CDR2 is ANQGSEA. The CDR3 consists of 13 residues. Deletions cut 2 bases from V and 6 bases from J, with 13 bases between. DNA of the CDR3: TGCAGCGTTGAAAACAGGGCAGGGAATGGCTACACCTTC. It codes for CSVENRAGNGYTF.

V and J are TRBV5-4 and TRBJ1-6; 7 positions agree with TRBD1. The CDR3 has 13 amino acids. V was pared by 4 bases and J by 13 bases, with 8 bases of the junction left unmatched. Germline CDR1 reads SGHNT; CDR2 reads YYREEE (reference sequence). CDR3 sequence reads: CASSNPQGIPLHF. CDR3 in DNA: TGTGCCAGCAGCAACCCACAGGGGATCCCCCTCCACTTT.

The chain employs TRBV4-2 and TRBJ2-1; possible D gene TRBD2, 6 bases. Germline loops: CDR1 LGHNA, CDR2 YNFKEQ. Between the trimmed V and J ends, which lost 3 bases and 0 bases, there was a span of 12 bases. The CDR3 covers 16 residues. The CDR3 region has the DNA TGTGCCAGCAGCCAGCCGGGACTGAGCTCCTACAATGAGCAGTTCTTC. Its translation: CASSQPGLSSYNEQFF.

This clone occurred once. V gene TRBV7-9 combines with J gene TRBJ1-2; the match to TRBD1 covers 7 bases. The J segment lost 2 bases and the V segment lost 2 bases, leaving 8 bases of the junction unmatched. Looked up from germline, CDR1 is SEHNR and CDR2 is FQNEAQ (reference sequence). The CDR3 loop spans 16 amino acids. The CDR3 bases are TGTGCCAGCAGCTTATCTGGACAGGACTTAAACTATGGCTACACCTTC. Amino acids: CASSLSGQDLNYGYTF.

The gene calls are TRBV9 and TRBJ2-1; D might be TRBD1 (6 bases). From germline, CDR1 is SGDLS and CDR2 YYNGEE. The CDR3 extends over 15 amino acids. Deletions cut 0 bases from V and 6 bases from J, with 13 bases between. The CDR3 here is CASSVDRVAFNEQFF. In DNA, the CDR3 is TGTGCCAGCAGCGTAGACAGGGTTGCCTTCAATGAGCAGTTCTTC. Full variable domain (outside the CDR3, taken from reference TRBV9 and TRBJ2-1): DSGVTQTPKHLITATGQRVTLRCSPRSGDLSVYWYQQSLDQGLQFLIQYYNGEERAKGNILERFSAQQFPDLHSELNLSSLELGDSALYFCASSVDRVAFNEQFFGPGTRLTVL.

V and J are TRBV2 and TRBJ1-1; 9 nucleotides agree with TRBD1. The CDR3 is 16 residues long. Germline lookup yields CDR1 SNHLY and CDR2 FYNNEI. V lost 4 bases to trimming and J lost 0 bases; unmatched junction nucleotides: 6. CDR3 in amino acids: CASSADRGTLNTEAFF. The CDR3 DNA reads TGTGCCAGCAGTGCTGACAGGGGGACCCTGAACACTGAAGCTTTCTTT. Full variable domain (missing parts from reference TRBV2 and TRBJ1-1): EPEVTQTPSHQVTQMGQEVILRCVPISNHLYFYWYRQILGQKVEFLVSFYNNEISEKSEIFDDQFSVERPDGSNFTLKIRSTKLEDSAMYFCASSADRGTLNTEAFFGQGTRLTVV.